This T cell receptor beta chain was found in a study of T cells in Graves' hyperthyroidism and ophthalmopathy. Overall study context: Peripheral blood was taken when the disease was first diagnosed, before any treatment began.

This CDR3 spans 15 amino acids. With V trimmed by 6 bases and J by 5 bases, 7 bases remained unmatched. Per germline, CDR1 LGHDT and CDR2 YNNKEL (reference sequence). Clinical symptoms, serum thyroxine and TRAb, thyroid ultrasound and orbital computed tomography together formed the diagnostic basis. PBMCs stemmed from under 11 ml fresh peripheral blood. Authors of the study amplified TCR beta CDR3 regions from RNA transcripts. A first-round RT-PCR of the TCR CDR3 used the HTBI primer set. A single record per CDR3 protein comes from TCRdb applying MiXCR to the multiplex PCR reads. Altogether roughly 600,000 distinct CDR3 sequences are present, more than 12% being singletons, with the ten largest covering roughly an eighth. This clonotype was observed many times.

The sequenced sample consisted of blood. The chain combines TRBV3-1 with TRBJ2-3, with 11 bases that match TRBD2. The TCR originated in a woman aged 50 to 60 with Graves' ophthalmopathy. CDR3 in amino acids: CASSLLAGEGDTQYF. The CDR3 DNA reads as TGTGCCAGCAGTCTACTAGCGGGAGAAGGAGATACGCAGTATTTT.